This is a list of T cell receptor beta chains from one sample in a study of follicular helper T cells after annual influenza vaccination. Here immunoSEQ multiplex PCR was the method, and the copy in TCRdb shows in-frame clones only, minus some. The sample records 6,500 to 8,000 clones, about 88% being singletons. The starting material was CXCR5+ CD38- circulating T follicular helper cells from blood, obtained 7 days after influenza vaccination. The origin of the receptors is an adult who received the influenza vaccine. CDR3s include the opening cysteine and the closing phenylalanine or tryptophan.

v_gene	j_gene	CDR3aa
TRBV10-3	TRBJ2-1	CAISESPGQGGNEQFF
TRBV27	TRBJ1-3	CASSFRDPQASGNTIYF
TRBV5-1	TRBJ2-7	CASSLRDSDEQYF
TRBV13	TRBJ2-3	CASSPTSGRVTDTQYF
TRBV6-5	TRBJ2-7	CASSLQGAPYEQYF
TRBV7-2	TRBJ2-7	CASSFKGGPYEQYF
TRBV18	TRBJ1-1	CASSPPDRVAEAFF
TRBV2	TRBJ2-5	CASSDLLLGGDQETQYF
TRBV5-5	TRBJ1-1	CASSLGAVMNTEAFF
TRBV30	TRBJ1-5	CAWSGGGGQPQHF
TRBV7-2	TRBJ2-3	CASSLTRSSTDTQYF
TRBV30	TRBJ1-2	CAWSETQGAGGYTF
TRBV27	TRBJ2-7	CASSGVLGSYEQYF
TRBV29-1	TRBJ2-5	CSVVPRSPQETQYF
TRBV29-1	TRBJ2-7	CSVHEQYF
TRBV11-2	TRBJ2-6	CASSLSVGANVLTF
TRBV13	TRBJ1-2	CASSLVYGGDRASGYTF
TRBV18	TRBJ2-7	CASSPSAGTTYEQYF
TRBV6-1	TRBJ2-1	CASESGEGGNEQFF
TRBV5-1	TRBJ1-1	CASSLGPGARNTEAFF
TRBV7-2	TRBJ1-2	CASSLGPGQGYGYTF
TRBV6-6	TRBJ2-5	CASSYTDRETQYF
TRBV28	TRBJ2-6	CASSLLQGNGANVLTF
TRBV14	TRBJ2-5	CASSKDRGLWETQYF
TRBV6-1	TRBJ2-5	CASSATGLREETQYF
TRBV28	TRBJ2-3	CASSFGFQGITDTQYF